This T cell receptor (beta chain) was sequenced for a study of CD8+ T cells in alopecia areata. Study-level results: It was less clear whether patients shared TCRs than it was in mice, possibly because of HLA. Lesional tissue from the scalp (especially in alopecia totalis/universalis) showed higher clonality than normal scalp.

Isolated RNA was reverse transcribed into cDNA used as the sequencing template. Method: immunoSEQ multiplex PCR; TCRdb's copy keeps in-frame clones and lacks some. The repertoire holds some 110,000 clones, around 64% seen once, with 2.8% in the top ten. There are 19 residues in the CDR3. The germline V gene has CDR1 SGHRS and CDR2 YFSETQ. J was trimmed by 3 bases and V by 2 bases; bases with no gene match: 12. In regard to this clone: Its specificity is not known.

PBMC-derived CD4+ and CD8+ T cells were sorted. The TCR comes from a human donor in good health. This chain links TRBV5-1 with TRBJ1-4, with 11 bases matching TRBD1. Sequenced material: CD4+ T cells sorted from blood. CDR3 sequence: CASSFNYRDRGTANEKLFF. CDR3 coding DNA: TGCGCCAGCAGCTTTAACTACCGGGACAGGGGGACGGCTAATGAAAAACTGTTTTTT.